This is a list of T cell receptor beta chains from one sample in a study of long-term antiretroviral therapy in people with HIV. Profiling relied on immunoSEQ multiplex PCR, and the TCRdb table lists in-frame clones only, not all of them. Found here are fewer than 25,000 clones, 87% of them singletons; the top ten hold roughly 8.9%. The sample consisted of unsorted PBMCs, taken 1.8 years before starting antiretroviral therapy. The receptors were gathered from a man aged 50 to 59 with HIV. CDR3s include the opening cysteine and the closing phenylalanine or tryptophan. The D gene is left open where the match is weak. Clone sizes are given selectively: once, few, many, or a class where the clone is expanded.

V	J	size	D	DNA	CDR3
TRBV6-6	TRBJ1-5	-	TRBD1	TGTGCCAGCACCCTCGGGACAGGGACTCGGCAGCCCCAGCATTTT	CASTLGTGTRQPQHF
TRBV28	TRBJ2-7	-	-	TGTGCCAGCAGTTTGGCCAGGGCGGGGACCTACGAGCAGTACTTC	CASSLARAGTYEQYF
TRBV5-1	TRBJ2-7	few	-	TGCGCCAGCAGCTTGGCCGGGGATTCCTACGAGCAGTACTTC	CASSLAGDSYEQYF
TRBV7-9	TRBJ1-4	-	-	TGTGCCAGCAGTTCCACAGGTTCATCTAATGAAAAACTGTTTTTT	CASSSTGSSNEKLFF
TRBV7-2	TRBJ2-5	-	-	TGTGCCAGCAGCTTATACGAGACCCAGTACTTC	CASSLYETQYF
TRBV5-1	TRBJ2-7	-	TRBD1	TGCGCCACCAAGGACAGGGCGGACTACTACGAGCAGTACTTC	CATKDRADYYEQYF
TRBV18	TRBJ2-7	-	-	TGTGCCAGCTCACCAAGATCCAGTAGTCCTTCAGGCACCCTCTACGAGCAGTACTTC	CASSPRSSSPSGTLYEQYF
TRBV19	TRBJ2-1	-	-	TGTGCCAGTAGTAGGGCGGGACCCTACAATGAGCAGTTCTTC	CASSRAGPYNEQFF
TRBV7-2	TRBJ2-7	-	TRBD2	TGTGCCAGCAGCCCCTACGGGGAGGGCGAGCAGTACTTC	CASSPYGEGEQYF
TRBV5-6	TRBJ2-7	-	-	TGTGCCAGCAGCCCCCGGGGGAGGGGGGGCTACGAGCAGTACTTC	CASSPRGRGGYEQYF
TRBV7-9	TRBJ1-6	few	-	TGTGCCAGCAGCCTTACAGGGCTTGGTTCACCCCTCCACTTT	CASSLTGLGSPLHF
TRBV6-1	TRBJ1-2	-	TRBD1	TGTGCCGGATCACCGGGACAGACGTATGGCTACACCTTC	CAGSPGQTYGYTF
TRBV11-2	TRBJ2-1	-	-	TGTGCCAGCAGCTTAGTTAGGCCCAATGAGCAGTTCTTC	CASSLVRPNEQFF
TRBV27	TRBJ1-5	-	-	TGTGCCAGCAGTTTGTCGATTGACAGGTTTAATGAGCCCCAGCATTTT	CASSLSIDRFNEPQHF
TRBV29-1	TRBJ2-2	-	-	TGCAGCGTTTCTAAAACAGGGATGAACACCGGGGAGCTGTTTTTT	CSVSKTGMNTGELFF
TRBV19	TRBJ1-4	-	-	TGTGCCAGTAGGATGACGGCGGCGGAAAAACTGTTTTTT	CASRMTAAEKLFF
TRBV20-1	TRBJ1-2	-	-	TGCAGTGCTCCCCTGTCCTATGGCTACACCTTC	CSAPLSYGYTF
TRBV7-9	TRBJ2-3	-	-	TGTGCCAGCAGCTTAAGGCTCACAGATACGCAGTATTTT	CASSLRLTDTQYF
TRBV7-6	TRBJ2-7	-	-	TGTGCCAGCAGCTTAGTCAGGCCTAATAGGGGTCAAGAATACGAGCAGTACTTC	CASSLVRPNRGQEYEQYF
TRBV7-9	TRBJ2-3	-	TRBD2	TGTGCCAGCAGTTGGACTAGCGGGGGAGATACGCAGTATTTT	CASSWTSGGDTQYF
TRBV6-1	TRBJ1-1	-	-	TGTGCCAGCAGAGTACCGACTGAAGCTTTCTTT	CASRVPTEAFF
TRBV7-2	TRBJ2-7	-	-	TGTGCCAGCAGCCCCCGACTAGGTAGCTCCTACGAGCAGTACTTC	CASSPRLGSSYEQYF
TRBV5-1	TRBJ1-1	-	-	TGCGCCAGCAGCTTGCGGACCTACAGGGCGAACACTGAAGCTTTCTTT	CASSLRTYRANTEAFF
TRBV4-1	TRBJ1-1	-	TRBD1	TGCGCCAGCAGCCAGCGCAGGGGGCTGAACACTGAAGCTTTCTTT	CASSQRRGLNTEAFF
TRBV28	TRBJ2-7	-	TRBD1	TGTGCCAGCAGTTTTCGATGGACAGGGGATTCCTACGAGCAGTACTTC	CASSFRWTGDSYEQYF
TRBV6-5	TRBJ2-5	few	TRBD1	TGTGCCAGCAGTTACTGGGGACAGACGGAGACCCAGTACTTC	CASSYWGQTETQYF
TRBV5-1	TRBJ2-7	-	TRBD1	TGCGCCAGCAGCGCCAGGACAGGGGGCCTTACTTCCTACGAGCAGTACTTC	CASSARTGGLTSYEQYF
TRBV30	TRBJ1-6	-	-	TGTGCCTGGAGTGTACCTTTGACGAAGGATTCACCCCTCCACTTT	CAWSVPLTKDSPLHF
TRBV19	TRBJ1-1	-	-	TGTGCCAGTAGTTTGACAGGCACTGAAGCTTTCTTT	CASSLTGTEAFF
TRBV5-1	TRBJ2-7	-	-	TGCGCCAGCAGTCGGGACACTAAGGTCGAGCAGTACTTC	CASSRDTKVEQYF
TRBV27	TRBJ1-2	once	-	TGTGCCAGCAGTTACATCGGGAGTATTAACTATGGCTACACCTTC	CASSYIGSINYGYTF
TRBV5-1	TRBJ2-2	-	TRBD1	TGCGCCAGCAGCTTGGAGGGACAGGGGCGCGGGACCGGGGAGCTGTTTTTT	CASSLEGQGRGTGELFF
TRBV19	TRBJ2-2	few	-	TGTGCCAGTATTGGGGCCCATTTAACCGGGGAGCTGTTTTTT	CASIGAHLTGELFF
TRBV19	TRBJ2-7	-	TRBD1	TGTGCCAGTAGCCGAAGGACAGGGGGTTACGAGCAGTACTTC	CASSRRTGGYEQYF
TRBV5-4	TRBJ2-3	-	-	TGTGCCAGCAGCCCTACCGGGGGTGGGGGCACAGATACGCAGTATTTT	CASSPTGGGGTDTQYF
TRBV5-4	TRBJ2-3	-	TRBD2	TGTGCCAGCAGCTCCACGCTAGCGGGGGGGTCAGATACGCAGTATTTT	CASSSTLAGGSDTQYF
TRBV30	TRBJ1-2	once	TRBD1	TGTGCCTGGAGCACAGGGGGCGCAGGCACCTTC	CAWSTGGAGTF
TRBV6-1	TRBJ1-2	-	TRBD1	TGTGCCAGCAGTGTCACCGGGACAGGGGACCTTGGAGGCTACACCTTC	CASSVTGTGDLGGYTF
TRBV7-2	TRBJ2-4	-	TRBD2	TGTGCCAGCAGCCCGCAGGGACTAGACATTCAGTACTTC	CASSPQGLDIQYF
TRBV5-1	TRBJ2-2	-	-	TGCGCCAGCAGTAAGGACTACTTAAACACCGGGGAGCTGTTTTTT	CASSKDYLNTGELFF